The following is a T cell receptor beta chain sequence with its context. Its target is unknown. The sample is drawn from a study of cytomegalovirus exposure and HLA in healthy donors. Study findings and constraints: Later on, a genetic analysis was performed. It linked a missense variant in DCLRE1C with V- and J-gene trimming of TCR beta.

The CDR3 is 15 residues long. Germline V gene lookup returns CDR1 LNHDA and CDR2 SQIVND (reference sequence). The PCR employed 60 Vbeta primers together with 13 Jbeta primers. TCRdb keeps only in-frame clones here, not all; method: immunoSEQ multiplex PCR. The data show 74,000 or so clones, around 80% seen once. At sampling all donors were nominally healthy, likely with unrecorded immune exposures. Sequencing was done on a sample of PBMCs. This sequence originates from a man aged 50-59 years in good health and CMV-seropositive. The chain joins TRBV19 to TRBJ2-5; 12 bases are shared with TRBD2. The assigned J gene may be wrong: the sequence end matches TRBJ2-7 better. CDR3 sequence: CASRFRTSGTYEQYF. The CDR3 DNA sequence: TGTGCCAGTAGGTTCAGGACTAGCGGGACCTACGAGCAGTACTTC.